This is a list of T cell receptor beta chains from one sample in a study of beta chain features in type 1 diabetes. The data were produced by immunoSEQ multiplex PCR, yet TCRdb's version contains in-frame clones alone and is incomplete. The sample includes tens of thousands of clones, about 51% of them seen just once. Sequencing used Tregs from blood. These receptors were obtained from a woman aged 18-29 years in good health. CDR3s include the opening cysteine and the closing phenylalanine or tryptophan.

J: TRBJ2-1; V: TRBV23-1; CDR3: CASSHRQGGYNEQFF
J: TRBJ2-1; V: TRBV9; CDR3: CASSVWDSNNEQFF
J: TRBJ1-1; V: TRBV18; CDR3: CASSPGTENTEAFF
J: TRBJ1-2; V: TRBV6-5; CDR3: CASSDRVEGYTF
J: TRBJ2-7; V: TRBV11-3; CDR3: CASSLEPGGSYEQYF
J: TRBJ1-2; V: TRBV5-1; CDR3: CASSLGQSYGYTF
J: TRBJ2-3; V: TRBV6-6; CDR3: CASSYGLAGGTDTQYF
J: TRBJ1-5; V: TRBV6-5; CDR3: CASSYDRGKDQPQHF
J: TRBJ2-1; V: TRBV5-1; CDR3: CASSLDGTTRGEQFF
J: TRBJ2-7; V: TRBV7-8; CDR3: CASSLGGGDREQYF
J: TRBJ2-7; V: TRBV29-1; CDR3: CSVEAAGGERDEQYF
J: TRBJ2-1; V: TRBV28; CDR3: CATNFPPGGNEQFF
J: TRBJ2-7; V: TRBV18; CDR3: CASLRLAPYEQYF
J: TRBJ2-1; V: TRBV11-3; CDR3: CASSFRGNEQFF
J: TRBJ1-6; V: TRBV28; CDR3: CASSSTGTGSSPLHF
J: TRBJ2-1; V: TRBV11-1; CDR3: CAIKYDGRDEQFF
J: TRBJ1-6; V: TRBV7-9; CDR3: CASSLGTENSPLHF
J: TRBJ2-2; V: TRBV2; CDR3: CASSTSRNTGELFF
J: TRBJ1-5; V: TRBV28; CDR3: CASSRQVYSNQPQHF
J: TRBJ1-5; V: TRBV7-2; CDR3: CASSRRQSNQPQHF
J: TRBJ2-5; V: TRBV7-2; CDR3: CASSANRGQETQYF
J: TRBJ2-1; V: TRBV27; CDR3: CASTGLAGVENEQFF
J: TRBJ2-1; V: TRBV7-7; CDR3: CASSLVGGEDDEQFF